Each of the 25 T cell receptor beta chains below was sequenced from the same sample in a study of CD8 T cells in Susac syndrome. An input of about 0.45 to 1 ug of RNA was subjected to reverse transcription using random hexamers. One entry per CDR3 protein, called by TCRdb with MiXCR from the immunoSEQ multiplex PCR reads. The table shows 100,000 to 150,000 distinct CDR3 sequences, with more than 85% occurring only once. The sequenced sample was CD4+ T cells from PBMCs. All receptors come from a human donor with multiple sclerosis.

V and J are TRBV3-1 and TRBJ1-2, with 10 bases identical to TRBD1. The V gene end was trimmed by 4 bases and the J gene end by 4 bases; junction bases not matched to a gene: 6. From germline, CDR1 is LGHDT and CDR2 YNNKEL (reference sequence). The length of the CDR3 is 15 residues. The CDR3 coding sequence is TGTGCCAGCAGCCGGGACAGGGGAAGGGGCTATGGCTACACCTTC. Encoded protein: CASSRDRGRGYGYTF.

This chain joins TRBV10-3 and TRBJ2-6; D remains ambiguous. CDR1 and CDR2 (germline): ENHRY, SYGVKD. There are 13 residues in the CDR3. Deletions cut 10 bases from V and 0 bases from J, with 7 bases between. As DNA, the CDR3 is TGTGCCACAGGATTCTCTGGGGCCAACGTCCTGACTTTC. It encodes CATGFSGANVLTF.

J is TRBJ2-5 and V is TRBV5-4; D is ambiguous. V was cut by 2 bases and J by 9 bases, with 14 bases left in between. CDR1 and CDR2 from the germline V gene are SGHNT and YYREEE (reference sequence). This CDR3 region has 13 residues. The CDR3 reads CASSFLTSSAQYF. CDR3 DNA: TGTGCCAGCAGCTTTTTGACCTCCTCAGCCCAGTACTTC.

This chain links TRBV27 with TRBJ1-2; 7 bases fit TRBD1. The V segment lost 3 bases and the J segment 8 bases; nucleotides outside the gene matches: 9. This CDR3 spans 14 amino acids. CDR1 is MNHEY, CDR2 SMNVEV, per germline (reference sequence). This CDR3 reads CASSFSGTARGYTF. Here the CDR3 DNA reads TGTGCCAGCAGTTTCTCCGGGACAGCCCGCGGCTACACCTTC.

This rearrangement joins TRBV3-1 to TRBJ1-3; possibly TRBD1 for D (5 bases). The CDR3 sequence is 17 residues long. The V end lost 4 bases, the J end lost 2 bases, and 18 bases lay between the germline ends. The germline V gene encodes CDR1 LGHDT and CDR2 YNNKEL (reference sequence). This CDR3 is CASSRTHQGDAGNTIYF. The DNA of the CDR3 is TGTGCCAGCAGCCGTACTCATCAGGGAGACGCTGGAAACACCATATATTTT.

This clonotype was detected only a few times. The chain's CDR3 is CASSLEGSGQPQHF. The CDR3 DNA sequence: TGTGCCAGTAGCCTGGAGGGATCGGGTCAGCCCCAGCATTTT. V usage is TRBV19 and J usage is TRBJ1-5; D uncertain. V was trimmed by 6 bases and J by 6 bases, leaving 15 bases between them. CDR1 and CDR2 (germline): LNHDA, SQIVND (reference sequence). The CDR3 length is 14 residues.

This chain joins TRBV25-1 and TRBJ1-2, with 9 positions matching TRBD1. J lost 8 bases, V lost 4 bases, and 14 bases had no gene match. This CDR3 contains 16 residues. Germline V CDR1 and CDR2: MGHDK, SYGVNS. The CDR3 protein is CASSATPGTGTGGYTF. CDR3 bases: TGTGCCAGCAGTGCTACCCCCGGGACAGGGACGGGGGGCTACACCTTC.

CDR3 loop: CASSPLREGMNTEAFF. In DNA, the CDR3 is TGTGCCAGCAGCCCCCTTCGAGAGGGAATGAACACTGAAGCTTTCTTT. This chain connects TRBV7-3 to TRBJ1-1, with unresolved D. Trimming left V 5 bases short and J 0 bases short, with 16 bases between. Germline lookup yields CDR1 SGHTA and CDR2 FQGTGA. This CDR3 spans 16 amino acids. Combining the CDR3 with reference TRBV7-3 and TRBJ1-1 gives the whole variable domain GAGVSQTPSNKVTEKGKYVELRCDPISGHTALYWYRQSLGQGPEFLIYFQGTGAADDSGLPNDRFFAVRPEGSVSTLKIQRTERGDSAVYLCASSPLREGMNTEAFFGQGTRLTVV.

The V gene is TRBV5-1, the J gene TRBJ2-6, with D maybe TRBD1 (6 bases). V shed 4 bases and J shed 4 bases, with 12 bases lying between them. The CDR3 is 15 amino acids. CDR1 is SGHRS, CDR2 YFSETQ, per germline. The CDR3 reads CASSETGLGANVLTF. Here the CDR3 DNA reads TGCGCCAGCAGCGAGACAGGCCTGGGGGCCAACGTCCTGACTTTC.

Only one count was recorded for this clonotype. The chain has TRBV7-6 and TRBJ1-5; no definite D call. CDR1 is SGHVS and CDR2 is FNYEAQ in the germline V gene. The CDR3 is 15 amino acids. V lost 5 bases to trimming and J lost 3 bases, with 14 bases between them. Here the CDR3 reads CASSRNPTDNQPQHF. In DNA, the CDR3 is TGTGCCAGCAGCCGCAATCCGACCGACAATCAGCCCCAGCATTTT.

The rearrangement uses TRBV2 and TRBJ2-3; TRBD2 might be the D (5 bases). The CDR3 consists of 19 residues. Trimming removed 8 bases at V and 0 bases at J, with 27 bases between. CDR1 and CDR2 (germline): SNHLY, FYNNEI. The CDR3 is CASAGLVMGLSSSTDTQYF. The CDR3 nucleotides read TGTGCCAGCGCGGGTTTGGTCATGGGCCTTTCCTCTAGCACAGATACGCAGTATTTT.

The V gene is TRBV12-3 or TRBV12-4, the J gene TRBJ2-2; the D gene is possibly TRBD1 (6 bases). V was pared by 5 bases and J by 4 bases, with 14 bases between. This CDR3 has 15 residues. The CDR3 region is CASSQGLQGTGELFF. The CDR3 DNA is TGTGCCAGCAGTCAGGGCCTACAGGGCACCGGGGAGCTGTTTTTT.

This chain links TRBV30 with TRBJ1-2, with 7 bases that match TRBD1. The CDR3 is 14 residues long. After removal of 1 base from V and 8 bases from J, the junction contained 10 bases not matched to a gene. Germline values: CDR1 GTSNPN, CDR2 SVGIG (reference sequence). CDR3 nucleotides: TGTGCCTGGAGTGAAATAGGGGGCGTGAGGGGCTACACCTTC. Translating it yields CAWSEIGGVRGYTF.

The chain uses TRBV6-2 or TRBV6-3 and TRBJ1-5; no firm D call. In germline, CDR1 is MNHEY, CDR2 SVGEGT. The CDR3 consists of 16 residues. V lost 5 bases to trimming and J lost 0 bases, with 14 bases between them. The CDR3 DNA reads as TGTGCCAGCAGTGCCCCCGGGGTCCTTAGCAATCAGCCCCAGCATTTT. Protein: CASSAPGVLSNQPQHF.

The CDR3 nucleotides read TGTGCCAGCTCACCGCCGGGACTAGCGGGGGGTACGGAGACCCAGTACTTC. Amino acids: CASSPPGLAGGTETQYF. V usage is TRBV18 and J usage is TRBJ2-5, with 15 nucleotides matching TRBD2. Germline V gene data show CDR1 as KGHSH and CDR2 as LQKENI. V shed 3 bases, J shed 5 bases, and the junction held 7 bases outside the gene matches. This CDR3 is 17 amino acids long.

This clonotype was seen only a few times. The chain combines TRBV30 with TRBJ1-2; 10 nucleotides align to TRBD1. V was clipped by 2 bases and J by 5 bases; unmatched bases: 14. The CDR3 has 17 amino acids. Germline assignment: CDR1 GTSNPN and CDR2 SVGIG (reference sequence). Here the CDR3 reads CAWSQFRPDRGFYGYTF. CDR3 nucleotides: TGTGCCTGGAGTCAATTTCGGCCGGACAGGGGGTTTTATGGCTACACCTTC. The full variable domain, in which reference TRBV30 and TRBJ1-2 provide the parts outside the CDR3, is SQTIHQWPATLVQPVGSPLSLECTVEGTSNPNLYWYRQAAGRGLQLLFYSVGIGQISSEVPQNLSASRPQDRQFILSSKKLLLSDSGFYLCAWSQFRPDRGFYGYTFGSGTRLTVV.

This clonotype was observed once. The chain links TRBV7-9 to TRBJ2-1; 14 positions match TRBD2. The CDR3 covers 16 residues. CDR1 is SEHNR and CDR2 is FQNEAQ in the germline V gene (reference sequence). Trimming removed 1 base from V and 8 bases from J; junction bases left unmatched: 4. The CDR3 coding sequence is TGTGCCAGCAGCTTAGGGACTAGCGGGGGGAGGGATGAGCAGTTCTTC. This sequence encodes CASSLGTSGGRDEQFF. The variable domain in full, with the rest retrieved from reference TRBV7-9 and TRBJ2-1, is DTGVSQNPRHKITKRGQNVTFRCDPISEHNRLYWYRQTLGQGPEFLTYFQNEAQLEKSRLLSDRFSAERPKGSFSTLEIQRTEQGDSAMYLCASSLGTSGGRDEQFFGPGTRLTVL.

This chain joins TRBV20-1 and TRBJ2-5; D not resolved. Germline CDR1 reads DFQATT; CDR2 reads SNEGSKA (reference sequence). V gave up 3 bases and J gave up 3 bases, with 14 bases separating them. The CDR3 is 14 residues long. CDR3 nucleotide sequence: TGCAGTGCTAGTCTTCCCCAGGTAGAAGAGACCCAGTACTTC. Residues: CSASLPQVEETQYF.

The J gene is TRBJ1-2, the V gene TRBV20-1, with no clear D. The V gene lost 6 bases and the J gene lost 4 bases, with 12 bases spanning the gap. Germline V lookup: CDR1 DFQATT, CDR2 SNEGSKA (reference sequence). This CDR3 comprises 12 residues. CDR3 DNA sequence: TGCAGTGCCCCCGTTTTCAGCTATGGCTACACCTTC. Translated: CSAPVFSYGYTF.

This clonotype has only one observation. The chain links TRBV20-1 to TRBJ2-7; no clear D. The length of the CDR3 is 13 residues. Trimming cost V 0 bases and J 2 bases, with 8 bases left between them. The V gene's germline CDR1 is DFQATT and CDR2 SNEGSKA (reference sequence). CDR3 bases: TGCAGTGCTAGAGATCTTCGGGCCTACGAGCAGTACTTC. Protein sequence: CSARDLRAYEQYF.

This clonotype was detected a few times. The chain uses TRBV6-5 and TRBJ1-1, with TRBD1 matching 7 bases. The CDR3 totals 14 residues. Germline values: CDR1 MNHEY, CDR2 SVGAGI. The V gene end was trimmed by 2 bases and the J gene end by 4 bases; junction bases not matched to a gene: 4. Here the CDR3 reads CASSYRGQITEAFF. The CDR3 DNA sequence: TGTGCCAGCAGTTACAGGGGGCAAATCACTGAAGCTTTCTTT.

The chain has TRBV30 and TRBJ2-1, with no clear D. V lost 2 bases to trimming and J lost 7 bases, with 15 bases between them. Germline CDR1 and CDR2: GTSNPN and SVGIG (reference sequence). The CDR3 loop spans 14 amino acids. The CDR3 coding sequence is TGTGCCTGGAGTATGATTGCCCGGAAGAATGAGCAGTTCTTC. It encodes CAWSMIARKNEQFF.

The chain carries TRBV7-3 and TRBJ2-3; no clear D. The CDR3 is 14 amino acids. Germline V gene lookup returns CDR1 SGHTA and CDR2 FQGTGA. The V end lost 1 base, the J end lost 4 bases, and 9 bases lay between the germline ends. The CDR3 DNA reads TGTGCCAGCAGCTTAAACCCCGGAGCAGATACGCAGTATTTT. It translates to CASSLNPGADTQYF.

The rearrangement uses TRBV4-3 and TRBJ1-3; 7 nucleotides match TRBD1. The CDR3 runs 16 residues. The V gene end was trimmed by 1 base and the J gene end by 4 bases; junction bases not matched to a gene: 7. Germline V gene lookup returns CDR1 LGHNA and CDR2 YSLEER. The CDR3 reads CASSQGKTGSGNTIYF. DNA for the CDR3: TGCGCCAGCAGCCAAGGAAAGACAGGGAGCGGAAACACCATATATTTT.

J is TRBJ2-1 and V is TRBV7-2; 9 bases map to TRBD2. From germline, CDR1 is SGHTA and CDR2 FQGNSA. CDR3 length: 15 amino acids. Unmatched junction bases numbered 11, after V lost 7 bases and J lost 7 bases. CDR3 nucleotides: TGTGCCAGCACAATGGTCGGGACTAGCTTAAATGAGCAGTTCTTC. Its translation: CASTMVGTSLNEQFF.